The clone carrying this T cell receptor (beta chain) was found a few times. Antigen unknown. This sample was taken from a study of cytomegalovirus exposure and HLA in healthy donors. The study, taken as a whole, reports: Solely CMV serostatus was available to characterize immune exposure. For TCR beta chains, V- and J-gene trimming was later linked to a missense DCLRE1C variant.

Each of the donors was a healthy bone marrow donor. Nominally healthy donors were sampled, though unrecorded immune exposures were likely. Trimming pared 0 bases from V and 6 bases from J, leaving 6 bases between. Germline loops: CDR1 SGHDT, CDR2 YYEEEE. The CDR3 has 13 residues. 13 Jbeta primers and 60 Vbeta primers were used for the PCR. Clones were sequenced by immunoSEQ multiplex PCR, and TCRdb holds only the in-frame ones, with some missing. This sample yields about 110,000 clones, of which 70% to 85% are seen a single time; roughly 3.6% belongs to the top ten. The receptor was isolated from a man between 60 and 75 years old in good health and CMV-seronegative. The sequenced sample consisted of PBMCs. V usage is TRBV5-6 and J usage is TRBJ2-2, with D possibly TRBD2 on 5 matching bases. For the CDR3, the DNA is TGTGCCAGCAGCTTGGTCGGGGCCGGGGAGCTGTTTTTT. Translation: CASSLVGAGELFF. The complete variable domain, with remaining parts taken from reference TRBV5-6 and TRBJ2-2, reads DAGVTQSPTHLIKTRGQQVTLRCSPKSGHDTVSWYQQALGQGPQFIFQYYEEEERQRGNFPDRFSGHQFPNYSSELNVNALLLGDSALYLCASSLVGAGELFFGEGSRLTVL.